This T cell receptor (beta chain) was captured in a study of T cell responses to AZD1222 COVID-19 vaccine. General study results and limits: Only 5 or 6 people who got AZD1222 tested seropositive at baseline. Two AZD1222 administrations were followed by greater Spike-specific TCR breadth and depth. Reports say nearly half of spike-specific TCRs go after unmutated variant regions. Dominant at 160-218 and 743-854, vaccine-associated CD4 TCRs also spanned spike.

The sample holds a few counts of this clone. Its antigen is still unknown. The CDR3 runs to 15 residues. Looked up from germline, CDR1 is LGHNA and CDR2 is YNFKEQ. Trimming removed 0 bases from V and 6 bases from J; junction bases left unmatched: 6. Sequenced by immunoSEQ multiplex PCR; TCRdb stores in-frame clones only, minus some. The sample includes some 78,000 clones, about four fifths of them seen just once. The receptor was derived from an adult who received the AZD1222 COVID-19 vaccine. The V gene is TRBV4-2, the J gene TRBJ2-7; 9 bases are shared with TRBD1. The input for sequencing was peripheral blood, taken 28 days after the second AZD1222 dose. The CDR3: CASSQDHRGLGEQYF. The CDR3 DNA is TGTGCCAGCAGCCAAGATCACAGGGGGCTCGGCGAGCAGTACTTC.